Listed below are T cell receptor beta chains from one sample, sequenced in a study of vaccination effects on CD4 cells after COVID-19. No antigen has been identified for these receptors. The data were produced by immunoSEQ multiplex PCR, yet TCRdb's version contains in-frame clones alone and is incomplete. The sample includes 25,000 or so clones, more than 60% of them seen just once. This specimen consisted of CD4+ T cells from PBMCs cultured with SARS-CoV-2 spike peptides, obtained after COVID-19 vaccination. The receptors here all came from a human donor who received a COVID-19 vaccine. CDR3s include the opening cysteine and the closing phenylalanine or tryptophan. D genes are given only for firm matches. For some rows the clone size is stated as once, few or many, or as a class when expanded; others skip it.

size	V	J	D	CDR3	DNA
.	TRBV11-2	TRBJ1-4	TRBD1	CASRRTGTGNEKLFF	TGTGCCAGCAGACGTACCGGGACAGGGAATGAAAAACTGTTTTTT
.	TRBV19	TRBJ2-7	TRBD2	CASSPEGGTSGGYEQYF	TGTGCCAGTAGTCCTGAGGGAGGGACTAGCGGGGGATACGAGCAGTACTTC
.	TRBV5-6	TRBJ2-1	.	CASSLKGRGSYNEQFF	TGTGCCAGCAGCTTGAAAGGAAGGGGCTCCTACAATGAGCAGTTCTTC
.	TRBV11-2	TRBJ2-1	TRBD2	CASSPRLAAYNEQFF	TGTGCCAGCAGCCCTCGGCTAGCGGCCTACAATGAGCAGTTCTTC
.	TRBV6-5	TRBJ2-3	.	CASRELADTQYF	TGTGCCAGCAGAGAGTTGGCAGATACGCAGTATTTT
.	TRBV29-1	TRBJ1-2	.	CSVEGFKAGKDHGYTF	TGCAGCGTTGAAGGTTTTAAAGCAGGGAAGGATCATGGCTACACCTTC
.	TRBV10-2	TRBJ2-1	.	CASSEISGYSYNEQFF	TGCGCCAGCAGTGAGATTAGCGGCTACTCCTACAATGAGCAGTTCTTC
.	TRBV6-5	TRBJ2-7	.	CASSYSFQDYYEQYF	TGTGCCAGCAGTTACTCTTTTCAGGACTACTACGAGCAGTACTTC
.	TRBV7-8	TRBJ2-7	TRBD2	CASRQTPLAGLIDEQYF	TGTGCCAGCAGGCAAACCCCGCTAGCGGGACTTATAGACGAGCAGTACTTC
.	TRBV5-4	TRBJ2-1	.	CASSLAPRGEQFF	TGTGCCAGCAGCTTGGCCCCCAGGGGTGAGCAGTTCTTC
.	TRBV19	TRBJ1-1	.	CASSMQGNTEAFF	TGTGCCAGTAGTATGCAGGGGAACACTGAAGCTTTCTTT
.	TRBV10-2	TRBJ1-2	.	CASSRDDYGYTF	TGCGCCAGCAGCCGAGACGACTATGGCTACACCTTC
few	TRBV2	TRBJ1-1	.	CASRSGPYTEAFF	TGTGCCAGCAGATCAGGACCATACACTGAAGCTTTCTTT